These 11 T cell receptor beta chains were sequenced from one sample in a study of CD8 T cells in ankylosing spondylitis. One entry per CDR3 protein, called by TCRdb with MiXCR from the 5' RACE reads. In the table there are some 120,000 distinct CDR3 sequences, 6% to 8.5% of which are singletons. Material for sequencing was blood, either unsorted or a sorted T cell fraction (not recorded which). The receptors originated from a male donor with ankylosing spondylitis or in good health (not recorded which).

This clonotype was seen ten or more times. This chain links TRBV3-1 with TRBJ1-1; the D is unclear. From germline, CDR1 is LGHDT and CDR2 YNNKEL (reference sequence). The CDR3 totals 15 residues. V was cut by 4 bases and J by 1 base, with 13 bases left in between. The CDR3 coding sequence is TGTGCCAGCAGCCCGCTTGGCTACAAGAACACTGAAGCTTTCTTT. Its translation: CASSPLGYKNTEAFF.

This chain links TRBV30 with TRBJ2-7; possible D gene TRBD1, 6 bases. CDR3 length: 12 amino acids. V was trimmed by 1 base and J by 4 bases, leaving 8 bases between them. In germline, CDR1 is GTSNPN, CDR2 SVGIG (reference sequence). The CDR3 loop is CAWSAQGYEQYF. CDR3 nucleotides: TGTGCCTGGAGTGCTCAGGGGTACGAGCAGTACTTC. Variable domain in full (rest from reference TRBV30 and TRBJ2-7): SQTIHQWPATLVQPVGSPLSLECTVEGTSNPNLYWYRQAAGRGLQLLFYSVGIGQISSEVPQNLSASRPQDRQFILSSKKLLLSDSGFYLCAWSAQGYEQYFGPGTRLTVT.

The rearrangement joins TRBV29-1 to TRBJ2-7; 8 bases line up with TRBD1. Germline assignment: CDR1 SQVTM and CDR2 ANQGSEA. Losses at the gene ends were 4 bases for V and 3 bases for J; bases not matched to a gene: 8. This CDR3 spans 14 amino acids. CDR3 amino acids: CSVVGDRSHYEQYF. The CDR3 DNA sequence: TGCAGCGTTGTGGGGGACAGGTCTCACTACGAGCAGTACTTC.

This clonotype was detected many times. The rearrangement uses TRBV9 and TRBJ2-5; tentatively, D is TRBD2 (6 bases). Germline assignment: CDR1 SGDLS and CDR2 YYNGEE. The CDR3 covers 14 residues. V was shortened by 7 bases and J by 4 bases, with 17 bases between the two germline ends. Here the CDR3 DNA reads TGTGCCAGCGGGGGGATAGGTTTGGGAGAGACCCAGTACTTC. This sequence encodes CASGGIGLGETQYF.

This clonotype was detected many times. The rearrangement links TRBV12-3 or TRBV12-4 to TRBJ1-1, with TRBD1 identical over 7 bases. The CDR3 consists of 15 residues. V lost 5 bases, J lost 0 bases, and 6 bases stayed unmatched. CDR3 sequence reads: CASSARTGVNTEAFF. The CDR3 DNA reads TGTGCCAGCAGTGCGAGAACAGGGGTGAACACTGAAGCTTTCTTT.

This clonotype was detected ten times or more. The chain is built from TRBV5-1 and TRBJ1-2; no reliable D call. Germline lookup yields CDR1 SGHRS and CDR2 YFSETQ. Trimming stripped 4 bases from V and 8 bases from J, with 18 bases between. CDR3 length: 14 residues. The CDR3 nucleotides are TGCGCCAGCAGCCTGGGCTGGGCGGAAGGAGGCTACACCTTC. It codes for CASSLGWAEGGYTF.

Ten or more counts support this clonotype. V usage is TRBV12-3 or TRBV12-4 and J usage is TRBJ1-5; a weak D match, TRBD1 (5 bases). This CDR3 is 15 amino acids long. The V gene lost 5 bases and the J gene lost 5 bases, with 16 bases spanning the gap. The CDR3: CASSPRTGRDQPQHF. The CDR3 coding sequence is TGTGCCAGCAGTCCGAGGACGGGGCGAGATCAGCCCCAGCATTTT.

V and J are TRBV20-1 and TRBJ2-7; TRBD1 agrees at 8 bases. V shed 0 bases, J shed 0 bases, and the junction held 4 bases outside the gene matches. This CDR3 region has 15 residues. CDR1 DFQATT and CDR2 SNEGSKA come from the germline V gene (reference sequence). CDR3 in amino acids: CSARDRGRSSYEQYF. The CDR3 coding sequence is TGCAGTGCTAGAGACAGGGGGCGAAGCTCCTACGAGCAGTACTTC.

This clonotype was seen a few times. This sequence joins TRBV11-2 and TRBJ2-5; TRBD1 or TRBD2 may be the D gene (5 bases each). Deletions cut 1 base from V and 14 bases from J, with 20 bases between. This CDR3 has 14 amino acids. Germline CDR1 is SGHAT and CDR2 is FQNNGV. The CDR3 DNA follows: TGTGCCAGCAGCTTAGGTGGTGAGGGACCATCGGGCTACTTC. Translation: CASSLGGEGPSGYF.

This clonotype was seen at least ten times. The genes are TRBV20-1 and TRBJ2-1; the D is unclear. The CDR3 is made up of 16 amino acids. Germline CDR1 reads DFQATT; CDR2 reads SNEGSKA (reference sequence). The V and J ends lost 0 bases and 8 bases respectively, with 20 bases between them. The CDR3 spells CSARDPTRTPADEQFF. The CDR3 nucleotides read TGCAGTGCTAGAGACCCGACCCGGACCCCAGCAGATGAGCAGTTCTTC.

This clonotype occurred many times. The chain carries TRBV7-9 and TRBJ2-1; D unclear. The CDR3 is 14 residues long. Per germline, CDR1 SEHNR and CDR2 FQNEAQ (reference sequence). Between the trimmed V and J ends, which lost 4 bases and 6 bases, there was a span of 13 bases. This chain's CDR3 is CASSSLWVSNEQFF. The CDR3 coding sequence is TGTGCCAGCAGCTCTCTTTGGGTCTCCAATGAGCAGTTCTTC.